A selection of T cell receptor beta chains follows, all from one sample in a study of glioma-infiltrating T cells after dendritic cell vaccination. Repertoires were generated with immunoSEQ multiplex PCR, while TCRdb's copy carries only in-frame clones and drops some. The table includes some 30,000 clones, 90% detected once. The sequencing here drew on blood, taken before dendritic cell vaccination. The receptors were sampled from a human donor with glioblastoma. CDR3s include the opening cysteine and the closing phenylalanine or tryptophan. The order of the fields is J gene, V gene, clone size, D gene, CDR3 protein, CDR3 DNA. The D gene is left open where the match is weak. Where a row states a size, it is once, few, many or the class of an expanded clone; other rows omit it.

>TRBJ2-6|TRBV18|.|.
CASSPPGANVLTF
TGTGCCAGCTCACCTCCGGGGGCCAACGTCCTGACTTTC
>TRBJ1-4|TRBV5-1|once|.
CASRGSSGTEKLFF
TGCGCCAGCAGGGGGAGCTCAGGAACTGAAAAACTGTTTTTT
>TRBJ2-1|TRBV18|.|.
CASSSYTMSGNNEQFF
TGTGCCAGCTCATCCTATACTATGTCGGGGAACAATGAGCAGTTCTTC
>TRBJ1-3|TRBV27|.|.
CASAPRGGNTIYF
TGTGCCAGCGCCCCAAGAGGTGGAAACACCATATATTTT
>TRBJ2-7|TRBV6-5|.|TRBD1
CASSRDRDPSYEQYF
TGTGCCAGCAGTCGAGACAGGGACCCGTCCTACGAGCAGTACTTC
>TRBJ1-1|TRBV18|.|TRBD1
CASSPRNRGDTEAFF
TGTGCCAGCTCACCACGAAACAGGGGGGACACTGAAGCTTTCTTT
>TRBJ1-1|TRBV23-1|.|TRBD1
CASSQILQGALSEAFF
TGCGCCAGCAGTCAAATCCTACAGGGGGCGTTATCTGAAGCTTTCTTT
>TRBJ1-4|TRBV28|.|TRBD1
CASRGQGGSGEKLFF
TGTGCCAGCAGGGGACAGGGCGGAAGTGGAGAAAAACTGTTTTTT
>TRBJ1-1|TRBV19|.|.
CASSIRVITEAFF
TGTGCCAGTAGTATCCGGGTTATCACTGAAGCTTTCTTT
>TRBJ2-7|TRBV10-3|.|TRBD1
CAISRQGAYEQYF
TGTGCCATCAGTCGACAGGGGGCCTACGAGCAGTACTTC
>TRBJ1-3|TRBV5-1|.|.
CASSLRGGYGNTIYF
TGCGCCAGCAGCCTACGAGGGGGTTACGGAAACACCATATATTTT
>TRBJ2-1|TRBV4-2|.|.
CASSQDQINEQFF
TGTGCCAGCAGCCAAGATCAGATCAATGAGCAGTTCTTC
>TRBJ2-1|TRBV5-6|.|TRBD2
CASSSGTSNEQFF
TGTGCCAGCAGCTCCGGGACTAGCAATGAGCAGTTCTTC
>TRBJ1-5|TRBV5-5|.|TRBD1
CASSILQGMAQPQHF
TGTGCCAGCAGCATACTACAGGGGATGGCTCAGCCCCAGCATTTT
>TRBJ1-3|TRBV6-1|few|.
CASRMDTTSGNTIYF
TGTGCCAGCAGGATGGACACTACCTCTGGAAACACCATATATTTT
>TRBJ2-7|TRBV5-6|.|TRBD2
CASRFSGGSYEQYF
TGTGCCAGCAGATTCTCGGGGGGCTCCTACGAGCAGTACTTC
>TRBJ2-5|TRBV7-7|.|TRBD1
CAVGTGRTETQYF
TGTGCTGTCGGGACAGGCAGGACAGAGACCCAGTACTTC
>TRBJ2-3|TRBV9|once|.
CASTTGDVGDTQYF
TGTGCCAGCACCACGGGGGATGTCGGGGATACGCAGTATTTT
>TRBJ2-1|TRBV7-9|.|.
CASSPDYEQFF
TGTGCCAGCAGCCCCGACTATGAGCAGTTCTTC
>TRBJ1-6|TRBV6-5|.|.
CASSYSNRPDNSPLHF
TGTGCCAGCAGTTACTCGAACAGGCCTGATAATTCACCCCTCCACTTT
>TRBJ2-6|TRBV5-6|.|TRBD1
CASSLVAGGIRSGANVLTF
TGTGCCAGCAGCTTGGTGGCAGGGGGCATTAGGTCTGGGGCCAACGTCCTGACTTTC
>TRBJ1-1|TRBV4-2|.|.
CASSRPGQLNTEAFF
TGTGCCAGCAGCCGTCCGGGACAACTGAACACTGAAGCTTTCTTT
>TRBJ2-3|TRBV19|once|.
CASRLGSTDTQYF
TGTGCCAGTAGACTCGGTAGCACAGATACGCAGTATTTT
>TRBJ2-3|TRBV5-1|.|.
CASSGLERGTDTQYF
TGCGCCAGCAGCGGACTTGAGAGGGGCACAGATACGCAGTATTTT
>TRBJ2-3|TRBV27|.|.
CASSNVEPSTDTQYF
TGTGCCAGCAGCAACGTAGAGCCTAGCACAGATACGCAGTATTTT
>TRBJ1-1|TRBV5-1|.|TRBD1
CASSLDRGLENTEAFF
TGCGCCAGCAGCTTGGACAGGGGACTAGAGAACACTGAAGCTTTCTTT
>TRBJ1-2|TRBV7-9|.|.
CASSLAPGGGYTF
TGTGCCAGCAGCTTGGCCCCCGGCGGTGGCTACACCTTC
>TRBJ1-1|TRBV19|once|.
CASSDELPNTEAFF
TGTGCCAGTAGCGATGAGCTACCGAACACTGAAGCTTTCTTT
>TRBJ1-4|TRBV19|once|TRBD1
CASSIDRVEKLFF
TGTGCCAGTAGTATTGACAGGGTCGAAAAACTGTTTTTT
>TRBJ2-7|TRBV5-4|.|TRBD1
CASAPDRGPYEQYF
TGTGCCAGCGCCCCCGACAGGGGGCCCTACGAGCAGTACTTC
>TRBJ2-2|TRBV5-1|.|.
CASRRDSNTGELFF
TGCGCCAGCAGGCGGGACTCTAACACCGGGGAGCTGTTTTTT
>TRBJ1-2|TRBV30|.|.
CAYNGYTF
TGTGCCTATAATGGCTACACCTTC